This entry lists 21 T cell receptor beta chains sequenced from one sample in a study of Graves' ophthalmopathy and Graves' hyperthyroidism. Beta-chain TCR CDR3 regions were amplified from RNA transcripts. The library came from an HTBI-primed first-round RT-PCR and a second-round multiplex PCR. One entry per CDR3 protein results from TCRdb running MiXCR on the multiplex PCR reads. This sample has around 660,000 distinct CDR3 sequences, with about two fifths found just once. The material sequenced was peripheral blood. The receptors come from an adult man with Graves' ophthalmopathy.

This chain connects TRBV10-3 to TRBJ2-5, with 9 bases aligning to TRBD1. V was clipped by 8 bases and J by 7 bases; unmatched bases: 8. The CDR3 totals 13 residues. Germline-derived CDR1 and CDR2 are ENHRY and SYGVKD. The CDR3 DNA is TGTGCCATCTCCGTAGGGGACAGGGCGACCCAGTACTTC. It codes for CAISVGDRATQYF.

There are a few counts of this clonotype. The J gene is TRBJ1-4, the V gene TRBV18, with 8 bases matching TRBD1. Germline CDR1 is KGHSH and CDR2 is LQKENI. The length of the CDR3 is 14 residues. After removal of 3 bases from V and 8 bases from J, the junction contained 5 bases not matched to a gene. The CDR3 spells CASSPDRVREKLFF. The CDR3 region has the DNA TGTGCCAGCTCACCGGACAGGGTACGGGAAAAACTGTTTTTT.

Worth noting for this clonotype: An end of the junction differs from the germline gene, which may be a read error. The chain carries TRBV7-2 and TRBJ1-2; TRBD1 is a possible D gene (5 bases). The CDR3 has 16 residues. The germline CDR1 and CDR2 sequences are SGHTA and FQGNSA. The CDR3 nucleotides are TGTCCCAGCAGCTCCCCCCTACGGGGACCGCGTCGGGGCTACACCTTC. It translates to CPSSSPLRGPRRGYTF.

This clonotype occurred many times. The chain links TRBV29-1 to TRBJ2-7; D is undetermined. Germline CDR1 reads SQVTM; CDR2 reads ANQGSEA. V gave up 4 bases and J gave up 3 bases, with 10 bases separating them. The CDR3 runs to 12 residues. The CDR3 loop is CSVAADNYEQYF. CDR3 bases: TGCAGCGTTGCCGCTGACAACTACGAGCAGTACTTC.

This clonotype was observed at least ten times. The chain employs TRBV7-6 and TRBJ1-1; D not certain. Trimming cost V 3 bases and J 1 base, with 15 bases left between them. Germline CDR1 is SGHVS and CDR2 is FNYEAQ. The CDR3 covers 16 residues. The CDR3 coding sequence is TGTGCCAGCAGCTTCGACCTGGACGGCCCGAACACTGAAGCTTTCTTT. It encodes CASSFDLDGPNTEAFF. Complete variable domain (other parts from reference TRBV7-6 and TRBJ1-1): GAGVSQSPRYKVTKRGQDVALRCDPISGHVSLYWYRQALGQGPEFLTYFNYEAQQDKSGLPNDRFSAERPEGSISTLTIQRTEQRDSAMYRCASSFDLDGPNTEAFFGQGTRLTVV.

Of note for this clonotype: A read error may account for a junction end that differs from germline. The chain couples TRBV10-3 to TRBJ2-6; possibly TRBD1 for D (6 bases). The CDR3 sequence is 19 residues long. In germline, CDR1 is ENHRY, CDR2 SYGVKD. The CDR3 region has the DNA TGTGCCAGCAGTTACACTGAGGGGGTCTGGAGTTACGGGGCCAACGTCCTGACTTTC. It codes for CASSYTEGVWSYGANVLTF.

A word on this clonotype: One end of the junction varies from germline; a read error may be responsible. The CDR3 bases are TGCAGCGTCACTAGCGGGAGGGCTTTC. Translation gives CSVTSGRAF. The V and J genes are TRBV29-1 and TRBJ2-5, with TRBD2 identical over 13 bases. The CDR3 has 9 amino acids. Germline CDR1 SQVTM, CDR2 ANQGSEA.

As DNA, the CDR3 is TGTGCCACCAGCAGAGGACAGGGGGCGAGGAATCAGCCCCAGCATTTT. Translating it yields CATSRGQGARNQPQHF. V gene TRBV15 combines with J gene TRBJ1-5, with 10 bases lining up with TRBD1. The CDR3 covers 16 residues. Unmatched junction bases numbered 4, after V lost 1 base and J lost 4 bases. Germline-derived CDR1 and CDR2 are LNHNV and YYDKDF (reference sequence).

In its sample, this clonotype was seen many times. DNA of the CDR3: TGTGCCAGCAGCTTTAAATCCTCCTACGAGCAGTACTTC. Translating gives CASSFKSSYEQYF. The chain couples TRBV5-5 to TRBJ2-7; D call uncertain. The CDR3 runs 13 residues. The V gene lost 2 bases and the J gene lost 0 bases, with 6 bases spanning the gap. CDR1 and CDR2 (germline): SGHKS, YYEKEE (reference sequence).

This clonotype was observed many times. V and J are TRBV7-8 and TRBJ2-7, with TRBD1 matching over 7 bases. CDR3 length: 13 residues. Germline trimming cut 5 bases from V and 4 bases from J; bases unmatched to any gene: 5. Per germline, CDR1 SGHVS and CDR2 FQNEAQ. The CDR3 reads CASSRGQTYEQYF. As DNA, the CDR3 is TGTGCCAGCAGCAGGGGACAGACATACGAGCAGTACTTC.

The table lists this clonotype with a count of one. The rearrangement links TRBV20-1 to TRBJ2-1; D is undetermined. The CDR3 covers 16 residues. The V and J ends lost 3 bases and 4 bases respectively, with 19 bases between them. The germline V gene encodes CDR1 DFQATT and CDR2 SNEGSKA (reference sequence). The CDR3 protein is CSARAHGQMRYNEQFF. In nucleotides, the CDR3 is TGCAGTGCTAGGGCCCACGGGCAAATGAGGTACAATGAGCAGTTCTTC.

This clonotype came up once. A much larger clone lies a single base off, so this may be a read error. V and J are TRBV2 and TRBJ2-7; D remains ambiguous. The CDR3 length is 15 residues. V was pared by 6 bases and J by 1 base, with 16 bases between. Per germline, CDR1 SNHLY and CDR2 FYNNEI. DNA of the CDR3: TGTGCCAGCAGCTCAGCCCCGGTGGGGTCCTACGAGCAGTACTTC. Amino acids: CASSSAPVGSYEQYF. The full variable domain, in which reference TRBV2 and TRBJ2-7 provide the parts outside the CDR3, is EPEVTQTPSHQVTQMGQEVILRCVPISNHLYFYWYRQILGQKVEFLVSFYNNEISEKSEIFDDQFSVERPDGSNFTLKIRSTKLEDSAMYFCASSSAPVGSYEQYFGPGTRLTVT.

This rearrangement joins TRBV30 to TRBJ1-1; no clear D gene. The CDR3 loop spans 16 amino acids. Germline V gene sequence: CDR1 GTSNPN, CDR2 SVGIG (reference sequence). V dropped 0 bases and J dropped 3 bases, with 17 bases sitting between them. The CDR3 spells CAWSVRFRMDYTEAFF. CDR3 sequence (DNA): TGTGCCTGGAGTGTGAGGTTTCGGATGGACTACACTGAAGCTTTCTTT.

As DNA, the CDR3 is TGCAGTGCTAGACTCCGGGACGGGGATAATTCACCCCTCCACTTT. Protein: CSARLRDGDNSPLHF. V usage is TRBV20-1 and J usage is TRBJ1-6; the D gene is possibly TRBD1 (5 bases). Germline CDR1 DFQATT, CDR2 SNEGSKA (reference sequence). This CDR3 is 15 amino acids long. V lost 2 bases and J lost 5, with 13 bases in between.

This clonotype was seen at least ten times. The chain is built from TRBV7-9 and TRBJ2-7; TRBD1 agrees at 7 bases. Unmatched junction bases numbered 8, after V lost 6 bases and J lost 3 bases. Germline values: CDR1 SEHNR, CDR2 FQNEAQ (reference sequence). CDR3 length: 14 amino acids. CDR3 sequence (DNA): TGTGCCAGCAGACCCCCCGGGACAGACTACGAGCAGTACTTC. It is translated as CASRPPGTDYEQYF.

Worth noting for this clonotype: This may be a read error: a much more frequent sequence differs by one nucleotide. The chain is built from TRBV19 and TRBJ2-6; 7 bases align to TRBD1. Germline-derived CDR1 and CDR2 are LNHDA and SQIVND (reference sequence). This CDR3 region has 16 residues. For the CDR3, the DNA is TGTGCCAGTAGTATACCCGACAGGGCTGGGGCCAACGTCCCGACTTTC. Residues: CASSIPDRAGANVPTF. The full variable domain, its missing parts supplied by reference TRBV19 and TRBJ2-6, is DGGITQSPKYLFRKEGQNVTLSCEQNLNHDAMYWYRQDPGQGLRLIYYSQIVNDFQKGDIAEGYSVSREKKESFPLTVTSAQKNPTAFYLCASSIPDRAGANVPTFGAGSRLTVL.

Note on this clonotype: A much larger clonotype is one base distant, so this may be a read error. The chain is built from TRBV19 and TRBJ2-2; the match to TRBD2 covers 8 bases. Looked up from germline, CDR1 is LNHDA and CDR2 is SQIVND (reference sequence). This CDR3 has 16 amino acids. Trimming cost V 5 bases and J 0 bases; bases outside gene matches: 5. The CDR3 protein is CASSVHSGANTGELFF. The CDR3 DNA reads as TGTGCCAGTAGTGTTCATAGCGGGGCGAACACCGGGGAGCTGTTTTTT. The full variable domain, completed using reference TRBV19 and TRBJ2-2, is DGGITQSPKYLFRKEGQNVTLSCEQNLNHDAMYWYRQDPGQGLRLIYYSQIVNDFQKGDIAEGYSVSREKKESFPLTVTSAQKNPTAFYLCASSVHSGANTGELFFGEGSRLTVL.

This chain connects TRBV7-9 to TRBJ1-3; TRBD1 agrees at 7 bases. CDR1 and CDR2 (germline): SEHNR, FQNEAQ (reference sequence). V was pared by 5 bases and J by 7 bases, with 2 bases of the junction left unmatched. The CDR3 is 12 amino acids. The CDR3 sequence: CASSQGQNTIYF. The DNA of the CDR3 is TGTGCCAGCAGCCAGGGACAGAACACCATATATTTT.

The chain couples TRBV25-1 to TRBJ1-1, with 7 bases fitting TRBD1. The CDR3 length is 15 residues. V dropped 8 bases and J dropped 4; count of bases not matched to a gene: 13. CDR1 MGHDK and CDR2 SYGVNS come from the germline V gene. The CDR3 loop reads CASSTGQAGGTEAFF. The CDR3 nucleotides read TGTGCCAGCTCAACGGGACAAGCAGGGGGCACTGAAGCTTTCTTT.

With respect to this clonotype: The CDR3 end shows no conserved phenylalanine or tryptophan, and so a read error is likely. The DNA is left out, because the CDR3 cannot be placed on it with certainty; the CDR3 is given as TCRdb lists it. The chain links TRBV7-9 to TRBJ2-5. From its first to its last residue, the CDR3 has 8 amino acids. Germline lookup yields CDR1 SEHNR and CDR2 FQNEAQ (reference sequence). The CDR3 region is CASSLVYG.

This clonotype has more than one count but fewer than ten. The J gene is TRBJ2-7, the V gene TRBV7-2, with D perhaps being TRBD1 or TRBD2 (5 bases each). CDR1 SGHTA and CDR2 FQGNSA come from the germline V gene. Trimming stripped 7 bases from V and 2 bases from J, with 15 bases between. The CDR3 has 14 residues. CDR3 region: CASNRPSGPYEQYF. The CDR3 DNA is TGTGCCAGCAACCGTCCTTCGGGGCCCTACGAGCAGTACTTC.